This entry lists 3 T cell receptor beta chains sequenced from one sample in a study of cytomegalovirus exposure and HLA in healthy donors. PCR primers comprised 60 Vbeta and 13 Jbeta primers. Sequenced by immunoSEQ multiplex PCR; TCRdb stores in-frame clones only, minus some. The sample holds 85,000 to 100,000 clones, about 70% seen once. The sequencing input was PBMCs. The receptors come from a human donor in good health.

The J gene is TRBJ1-1, the V gene TRBV7-6; the D is unclear. Looked up from germline, CDR1 is SGHVS and CDR2 is FNYEAQ. Trimming left V 5 bases short and J 3 bases short, with 16 bases between. The CDR3 is 15 amino acids. The chain's CDR3 is CASSLASSLDTEAFF. CDR3 nucleotides: TGTGCCAGCAGCCTCGCAAGCTCCTTGGACACTGAAGCTTTCTTT.

The chain joins TRBV5-1 to TRBJ2-1; 7 bases are a match to TRBD1. The CDR3 covers 15 residues. With V trimmed by 5 bases and J by 1 base, 6 bases remained unmatched. Germline loops: CDR1 SGHRS, CDR2 YFSETQ. In nucleotides, the CDR3 is TGCGCCAGCAGTCCCGCGACAGGGTCCTACAATGAGCAGTTCTTC. It translates to CASSPATGSYNEQFF.

This clone was observed once. The J gene is TRBJ2-4, the V gene TRBV6-1; 11 nucleotides agree with TRBD1. V shed 2 bases, J shed 11 bases, and the junction held 11 bases outside the gene matches. Germline assignment: CDR1 MNHNS and CDR2 SASEGT. The CDR3 consists of 16 residues. This chain's CDR3 is CASSETGQGARGLQYF. The CDR3 coding sequence is TGTGCCAGCAGTGAAACCGGACAGGGGGCCCGAGGTCTTCAGTACTTC.